These 9 T cell receptor beta chains were all obtained from the same sample, sequenced in a study of cytomegalovirus exposure and HLA in healthy donors. The PCR employed 60 Vbeta primers together with 13 Jbeta primers. Profiled with immunoSEQ multiplex PCR; TCRdb holds only in-frame clones, not every one. Of 60,000 or so clones listed, approximately 71% were seen once; the top ten hold more than 20%. The sequenced sample consisted of PBMCs. The receptor set was obtained from a man in his fifties in good health and CMV-seropositive.

The DNA for the CDR3 is TGCGCCAGCAGCCACGGAGGGGGCAGTGGTGGCTACACCTTC. It yields the protein CASSHGGGSGGYTF. The rearrangement links TRBV4-3 to TRBJ1-2, with 7 nucleotides matching TRBD1. The junction had 8 bases not matched to a gene; V was cut back by 3 bases and J by 7 bases. The CDR3 contains 14 residues. CDR1 is LGHNA, CDR2 YSLEER, per germline.

The rearrangement uses TRBV10-1 and TRBJ2-3, with D maybe TRBD1 (5 bases). The CDR3 is 14 amino acids. Trimming left V 2 bases short and J 2 bases short, with 8 bases between. CDR1 is WNHNN and CDR2 is SYGVQD in the germline V gene (reference sequence). As DNA, the CDR3 is TGCGCCAGCAGTGAGAGGGGCCCCACAGATACGCAGTATTTT. Protein product: CASSERGPTDTQYF.

The CDR3 protein is CASSQRDRNSPLHF. DNA of the CDR3: TGTGCCAGCAGCCAGCGGGACAGGAATTCACCCCTCCACTTT. The rearrangement joins TRBV7-8 to TRBJ1-6; TRBD1 aligns across 8 bases. The germline CDR1 and CDR2 sequences are SGHVS and FQNEAQ. The CDR3 is made up of 14 amino acids. J was trimmed by 7 bases and V by 5 bases; bases with no gene match: 4.

J is TRBJ2-5 and V is TRBV18; 10 bases map to TRBD1. CDR3 size: 18 residues. J gave up 2 bases and V 4 bases, and 13 bases lay outside the gene matches. Looked up from germline, CDR1 is KGHSH and CDR2 is LQKENI. CDR3 coding DNA: TGTGCCAGCTCACGTGACAGGGGGCGGCCGGTCGAGCAAGAGACCCAGTACTTC. Translated: CASSRDRGRPVEQETQYF.

This clone is a singleton in its sample. This chain joins TRBV23-1 and TRBJ2-2, with 7 bases identical to TRBD1. TRBV23-1 is an ORF, with its function uncertain. V was pared by 7 bases and J by 3 bases, with 8 bases of the junction left unmatched. The CDR3 contains 15 residues. As DNA, the CDR3 is TGCGCCAGCAAAGGGACAGATTGCGACACCGGGGAGCTGTTTTTT. This gives the protein CASKGTDCDTGELFF.

The chain carries TRBV6-4 and TRBJ2-3; TRBD2 matches at 10 bases. Looked up from germline, CDR1 is MRHNA and CDR2 is SNTAGT. With 4 bases clipped from V and 1 base from J, the junction kept 2 bases outside the gene matches. This CDR3 is built from 15 residues. CDR3 nucleotide sequence: TGTGCCAGCAGTGGCGGGACTAGCGGCACAGATACGCAGTATTTT. Translation gives CASSGGTSGTDTQYF.

This clone was detected only a few times. The chain combines TRBV9 with TRBJ2-1, with 9 bases aligning to TRBD1. J gave up 2 bases and V 3 bases, and 9 bases lay outside the gene matches. The CDR3 sequence is 17 residues long. The germline gives CDR1 SGDLS, CDR2 YYNGEE. The CDR3 DNA follows: TGTGCCAGCAGCGGGGCAACCGGGACAGGGCCCTACAATGAGCAGTTCTTC. Protein: CASSGATGTGPYNEQFF.

The V call is TRBV4-1, the J call TRBJ1-2; D is ambiguous. The germline gives CDR1 MGHRA, CDR2 YSYEKL. The V end lost 0 bases, the J end lost 4 bases, and 9 bases lay between the germline ends. This CDR3 is 14 amino acids long. CDR3: CASSQEGRTYGYTF. CDR3 in DNA: TGCGCCAGCAGCCAAGAGGGCAGAACCTATGGCTACACCTTC.

This rearrangement joins TRBV18 to TRBJ2-1; 10 nucleotides match TRBD1. With V trimmed by 0 bases and J by 7 bases, 6 bases remained unmatched. The CDR3 has 16 residues. Looked up from germline, CDR1 is KGHSH and CDR2 is LQKENI. The CDR3 DNA is TGTGCCAGCTCACCACCGTTCGGGACAGGGGTAAATGAGCAGTTCTTC. Translated: CASSPPFGTGVNEQFF.